This T cell receptor beta chain was sequenced during a study of T cells after yellow fever vaccination. TCRdb reanalysed the 5' RACE reads using MiXCR and keeps one entry per CDR3 protein. Among 300,000 or so distinct CDR3 sequences, 8.7% were seen once, and the ten largest hold 3% to 4%. This clonotype was recorded a few times. V dropped 4 bases and J dropped 8 bases, with 17 bases sitting between them. Germline V CDR1 and CDR2: SGHTA, FQGNSA. The CDR3 contains 15 residues. V is TRBV7-2 and J is TRBJ2-2, with D perhaps matching TRBD2 (7 bases). This TCR came from a man in his late teens or twenties who received the YFV17D yellow fever vaccine. The sequences come from CD4+ T cells sorted from PBMCs, collected 5 days after the yellow fever booster vaccination. The CDR3: CASSSRNREGGELFF. The CDR3 DNA sequence: TGTGCCAGCAGCTCCCGGAACAGGGAGGGAGGGGAGCTGTTTTTT.